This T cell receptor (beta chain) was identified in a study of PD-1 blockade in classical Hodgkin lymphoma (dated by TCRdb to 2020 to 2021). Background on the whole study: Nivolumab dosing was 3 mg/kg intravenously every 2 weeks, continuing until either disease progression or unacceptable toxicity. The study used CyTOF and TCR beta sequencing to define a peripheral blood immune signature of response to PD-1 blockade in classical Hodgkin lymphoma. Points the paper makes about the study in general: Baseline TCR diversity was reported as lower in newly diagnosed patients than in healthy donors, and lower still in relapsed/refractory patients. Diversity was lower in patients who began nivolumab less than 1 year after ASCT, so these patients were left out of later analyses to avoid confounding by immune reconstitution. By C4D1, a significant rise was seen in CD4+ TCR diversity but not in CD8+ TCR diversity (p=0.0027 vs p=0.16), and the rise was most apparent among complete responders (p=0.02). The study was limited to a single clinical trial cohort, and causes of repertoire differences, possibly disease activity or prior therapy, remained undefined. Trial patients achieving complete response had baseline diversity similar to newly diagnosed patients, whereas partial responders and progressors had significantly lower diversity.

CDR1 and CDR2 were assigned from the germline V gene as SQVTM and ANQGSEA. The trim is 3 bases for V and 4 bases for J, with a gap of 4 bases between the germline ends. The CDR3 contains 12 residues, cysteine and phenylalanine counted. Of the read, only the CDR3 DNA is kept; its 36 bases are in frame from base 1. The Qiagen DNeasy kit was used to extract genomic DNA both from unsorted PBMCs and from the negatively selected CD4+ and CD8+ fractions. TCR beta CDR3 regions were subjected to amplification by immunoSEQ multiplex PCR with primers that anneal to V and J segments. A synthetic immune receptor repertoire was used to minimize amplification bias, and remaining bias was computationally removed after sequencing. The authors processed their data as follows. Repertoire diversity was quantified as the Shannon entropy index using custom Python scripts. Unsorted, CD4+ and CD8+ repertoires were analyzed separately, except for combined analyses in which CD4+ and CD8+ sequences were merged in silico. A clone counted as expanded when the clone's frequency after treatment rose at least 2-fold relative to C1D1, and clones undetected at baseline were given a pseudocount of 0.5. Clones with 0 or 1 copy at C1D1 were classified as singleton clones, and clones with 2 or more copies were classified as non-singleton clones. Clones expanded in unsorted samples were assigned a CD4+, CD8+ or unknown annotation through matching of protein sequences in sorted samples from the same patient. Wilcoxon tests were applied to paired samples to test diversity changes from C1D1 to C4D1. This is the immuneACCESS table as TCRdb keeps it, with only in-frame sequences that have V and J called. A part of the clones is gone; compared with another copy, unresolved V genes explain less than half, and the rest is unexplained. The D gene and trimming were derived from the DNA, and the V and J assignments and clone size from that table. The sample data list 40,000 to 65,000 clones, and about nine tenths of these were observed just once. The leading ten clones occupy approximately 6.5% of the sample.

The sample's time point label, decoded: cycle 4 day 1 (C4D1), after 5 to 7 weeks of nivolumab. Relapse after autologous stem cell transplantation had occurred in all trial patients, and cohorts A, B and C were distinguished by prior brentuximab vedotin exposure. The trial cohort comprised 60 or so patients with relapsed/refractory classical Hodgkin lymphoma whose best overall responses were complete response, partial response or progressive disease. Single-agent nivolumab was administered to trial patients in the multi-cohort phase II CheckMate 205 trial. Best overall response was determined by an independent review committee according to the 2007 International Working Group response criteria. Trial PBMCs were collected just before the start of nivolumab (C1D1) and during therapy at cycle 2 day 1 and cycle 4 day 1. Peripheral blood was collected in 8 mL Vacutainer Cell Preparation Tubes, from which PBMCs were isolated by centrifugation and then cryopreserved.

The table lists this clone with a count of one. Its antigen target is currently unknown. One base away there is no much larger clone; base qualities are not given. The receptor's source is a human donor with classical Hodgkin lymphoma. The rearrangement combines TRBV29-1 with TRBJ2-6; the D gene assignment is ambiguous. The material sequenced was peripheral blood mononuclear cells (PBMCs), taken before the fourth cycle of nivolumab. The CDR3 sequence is CSVEAGANVLTF. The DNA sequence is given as TGCAGCGTTGAGGCCGGGGCCAACGTCCTGACTTTC. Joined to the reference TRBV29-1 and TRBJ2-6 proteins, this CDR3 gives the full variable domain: SAVISQKPSRDICQRGTSLTIQCQVDSQVTMMFWYRQQPGQSLTLIATANQGSEATYESGFVIDKFPISRPNLTFSTLTVSNMSPEDSSIYLCSVEAGANVLTFGAGSRLTVL.